Sequencing of this T cell receptor beta chain was carried out in a study of T-cell memory formation after mild COVID-19. In this sample, this clonotype turned up many times. TCR alpha and TCR beta cDNA libraries carrying sample barcodes and UMIs came from 5'RACE with constant-segment primers. MiXCR, applied by TCRdb to the 5' RACE reads, yields one record per CDR3 protein. The repertoire holds some 100,000 distinct CDR3 sequences, with 11% as singletons. In germline, CDR1 is SGHRS, CDR2 YFSETQ. CDR3 length: 14 residues. Trimming left V 4 bases short and J 6 bases short, with 14 bases between. This chain joins TRBV5-1 and TRBJ2-1; weak D call: TRBD2 (6 bases). The TCR was taken from a man younger than 30 who had mild COVID-19 (a few samples of this study predate the infection). Cell type and time point are not known. The sample was PBMCs or a T cell subset sorted from them (not recorded which). Written as DNA, the CDR3 is TGCGCCAGCAGCGCCCTGGGGGGATCCAATGAGCAGTTCTTC. Translation gives CASSALGGSNEQFF.